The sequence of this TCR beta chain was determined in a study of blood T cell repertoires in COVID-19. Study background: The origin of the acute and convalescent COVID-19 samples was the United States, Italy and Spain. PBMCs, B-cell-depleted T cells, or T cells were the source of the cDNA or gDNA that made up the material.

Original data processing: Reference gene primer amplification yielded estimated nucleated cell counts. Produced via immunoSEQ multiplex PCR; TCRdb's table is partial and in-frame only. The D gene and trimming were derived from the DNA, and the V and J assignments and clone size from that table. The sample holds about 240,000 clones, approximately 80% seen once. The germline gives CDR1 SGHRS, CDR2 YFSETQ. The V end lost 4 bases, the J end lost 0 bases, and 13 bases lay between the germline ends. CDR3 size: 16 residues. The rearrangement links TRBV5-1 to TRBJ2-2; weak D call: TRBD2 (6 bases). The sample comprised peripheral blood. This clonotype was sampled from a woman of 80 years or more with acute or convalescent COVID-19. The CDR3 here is CASSPGDRPNTGELFF. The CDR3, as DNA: TGCGCCAGCAGCCCGGGGGACCGCCCGAACACCGGGGAGCTGTTTTTT.